Listed below are T cell receptor beta chains from one sample, sequenced in a study of regulatory T cells. Sequenced by immunoSEQ multiplex PCR; TCRdb stores in-frame clones only, minus some. The sample shows just over 20,000 clones, 80% to 95% of them seen only once. The sequencing input was CD8+ T cells sorted from blood. The source of these receptors is a child aged 2 to 10 with CD3G deficiency. Each CDR3 is given with its conserved first and last residue. D genes are given only for firm matches. The listing skips clone size in some rows; elsewhere it reads once, few, many or a size class.

CDR3 DNA: TGTGCCAGCAGCCTCAGTCCGGACTCCTCCTACGAGCAGTACTTC
CDR3 protein: CASSLSPDSSYEQYF
D gene: -
V gene: TRBV11-2
J gene: TRBJ2-7
clone size: once

CDR3 DNA: TGTGCCAGCAGCTTCCAAGCGGGAGTGGAGCAGTTCTTC
CDR3 protein: CASSFQAGVEQFF
D gene: TRBD2
V gene: TRBV7-9
J gene: TRBJ2-1
clone size: -

CDR3 DNA: TGTGCCAGCAGTTTCTCGGCCTACAATGAGCAGTTCTTC
CDR3 protein: CASSFSAYNEQFF
D gene: -
V gene: TRBV27
J gene: TRBJ2-1
clone size: -

CDR3 DNA: TGTGCCAGCAGCTCGGGACTAGCGGGAGGGCCGGCCAAAAACATTCAGTACTTC
CDR3 protein: CASSSGLAGGPAKNIQYF
D gene: TRBD2
V gene: TRBV11-2
J gene: TRBJ2-4
clone size: -

CDR3 DNA: TGTGCCAGCAGACTTAGAGGTAGCAATCAGCCCCAGCATTTT
CDR3 protein: CASRLRGSNQPQHF
D gene: -
V gene: TRBV28
J gene: TRBJ1-5
clone size: -

CDR3 DNA: TGCGCCAGCAGGGTCCTAGACCACACAGGCAGCTACGAGCAGTACTTC
CDR3 protein: CASRVLDHTGSYEQYF
D gene: -
V gene: TRBV10-1
J gene: TRBJ2-7
clone size: -

CDR3 DNA: TGTGCCAGCAGTTTTTGGAGGGCTAGGGACACTGAAGCTTTCTTT
CDR3 protein: CASSFWRARDTEAFF
D gene: -
V gene: TRBV28
J gene: TRBJ1-1
clone size: few

CDR3 DNA: TGTGCCAGCAGGGGGTATCGGGACGAGCAGTTCTTC
CDR3 protein: CASRGYRDEQFF
D gene: -
V gene: TRBV28
J gene: TRBJ2-1
clone size: -

CDR3 DNA: TGTGCCAGCAACCAAGCGTACCAAGAGACCCAGTACTTC
CDR3 protein: CASNQAYQETQYF
D gene: -
V gene: TRBV6-1
J gene: TRBJ2-5
clone size: -

CDR3 DNA: TGTGCCAGCAGTTTATGGGGGGGAGGCGGGAGAGATCTTGGAAACATTCAGTACTTC
CDR3 protein: CASSLWGGGGRDLGNIQYF
D gene: TRBD2
V gene: TRBV28
J gene: TRBJ2-4
clone size: once

CDR3 DNA: TGTGCCAGCAGCGCCAGGGGAACAGATACGCAGTATTTT
CDR3 protein: CASSARGTDTQYF
D gene: -
V gene: TRBV13
J gene: TRBJ2-3
clone size: -

CDR3 DNA: TGTGCCAGCAGCTTGACTCAGGGATACGAGCAGTACTTC
CDR3 protein: CASSLTQGYEQYF
D gene: -
V gene: TRBV11-2
J gene: TRBJ2-7
clone size: -

CDR3 DNA: TGCGCCAGCAGCCAAGGGGCGGGGACCTCCTACGAGCAGTACTTC
CDR3 protein: CASSQGAGTSYEQYF
D gene: -
V gene: TRBV4-1
J gene: TRBJ2-7
clone size: -

CDR3 DNA: TGTGCCAGCAGTTTAGGAGCGGGAGTAGCGAACATTCAGTACTTC
CDR3 protein: CASSLGAGVANIQYF
D gene: TRBD2
V gene: TRBV28
J gene: TRBJ2-4
clone size: -

CDR3 DNA: TGTGCCAGCAGCTTATATGAGGGAGGAGGGGATACGCAGTATTTT
CDR3 protein: CASSLYEGGGDTQYF
D gene: -
V gene: TRBV7-9
J gene: TRBJ2-3
clone size: -

CDR3 DNA: TGTGCCAGCAGTTTAAGGTTAGGGTCCTACGAGCAGTACTTC
CDR3 protein: CASSLRLGSYEQYF
D gene: -
V gene: TRBV28
J gene: TRBJ2-7
clone size: -

CDR3 DNA: TGTGCCAGCAGTAAAACAGCCCTAGTAGGCGGCTACACCTTC
CDR3 protein: CASSKTALVGGYTF
D gene: -
V gene: TRBV6-1
J gene: TRBJ1-2
clone size: -

CDR3 DNA: TGTGCCAGCAGTCCAGCGGGAGGGTACGAGCAGTACTTC
CDR3 protein: CASSPAGGYEQYF
D gene: TRBD2
V gene: TRBV11-2
J gene: TRBJ2-7
clone size: -

CDR3 DNA: TGTGCCAGCAGTTTGGCGGCTTCCTACGAGCAGTACTTC
CDR3 protein: CASSLAASYEQYF
D gene: -
V gene: TRBV28
J gene: TRBJ2-7
clone size: -

CDR3 DNA: TGTGCCAGCAGTGAACCCGGGACACCTGAAGCTTTCTTT
CDR3 protein: CASSEPGTPEAFF
D gene: -
V gene: TRBV28
J gene: TRBJ1-1
clone size: few

CDR3 DNA: TGTGCCAGCAGGACCGCAGAGGGATCCTACAATGAGCAGTTCTTC
CDR3 protein: CASRTAEGSYNEQFF
D gene: -
V gene: TRBV28
J gene: TRBJ2-1
clone size: -

CDR3 DNA: TGTGCCAGCAGCTTAGGTACACAAACTAGCTACAATGAGCAGTTCTTC
CDR3 protein: CASSLGTQTSYNEQFF
D gene: -
V gene: TRBV7-6
J gene: TRBJ2-1
clone size: -

CDR3 DNA: TGTGCCAGCAGTTTACTCGGGGGCGCAACAGATACGCAGTATTTT
CDR3 protein: CASSLLGGATDTQYF
D gene: -
V gene: TRBV27
J gene: TRBJ2-3
clone size: -

CDR3 DNA: TGCGCCAGCACCTTACTAGCGGTCACAGATACGCAGTATTTT
CDR3 protein: CASTLLAVTDTQYF
D gene: TRBD2
V gene: TRBV10-2
J gene: TRBJ2-3
clone size: -

CDR3 DNA: TGTGCCAGCAGTCCCAGGGGAGGGGGCGCCGGGCAGTACTTC
CDR3 protein: CASSPRGGGAGQYF
D gene: -
V gene: TRBV28
J gene: TRBJ2-7
clone size: -

CDR3 DNA: TGTGCCAGCAGTCACTCTGGGGCCAACGTCCTGACTTTC
CDR3 protein: CASSHSGANVLTF
D gene: -
V gene: TRBV27
J gene: TRBJ2-6
clone size: -

CDR3 DNA: TGTGCCAGCAGTGGAGGCCCCGAGGGAAATGAGCAGTTCTTC
CDR3 protein: CASSGGPEGNEQFF
D gene: -
V gene: TRBV28
J gene: TRBJ2-1
clone size: -

CDR3 DNA: TGTGCCAGCAGCCAGGGGGGGGGACGGGCCAATCAGCCCCAGCATTTT
CDR3 protein: CASSQGGGRANQPQHF
D gene: -
V gene: TRBV14
J gene: TRBJ1-5
clone size: -

CDR3 DNA: TGTGCCAGCAGTCCCGTAGGACTCCTCACTGAAGCTTTCTTT
CDR3 protein: CASSPVGLLTEAFF
D gene: -
V gene: TRBV28
J gene: TRBJ1-1
clone size: -

CDR3 DNA: TGTGCCACCAGCAGTCTCCCGGCGCGATCTAGCACAGATACGCAGTATTTT
CDR3 protein: CATSSLPARSSTDTQYF
D gene: -
V gene: TRBV15
J gene: TRBJ2-3
clone size: once

CDR3 DNA: TGTGCCAGCAGCCTCTCCGGGACAGATGAAAAACTGTTTTTT
CDR3 protein: CASSLSGTDEKLFF
D gene: TRBD1
V gene: TRBV11-2
J gene: TRBJ1-4
clone size: -

CDR3 DNA: TGCGCCAGCAGCACGGGACAGGGGGTCCAAGATACGCAGTATTTT
CDR3 protein: CASSTGQGVQDTQYF
D gene: TRBD1
V gene: TRBV5-1
J gene: TRBJ2-3
clone size: -

CDR3 DNA: TGTGCCTGGAGTGTAGGGCTCAACACTGAAGCTTTCTTT
CDR3 protein: CAWSVGLNTEAFF
D gene: -
V gene: TRBV30
J gene: TRBJ1-1
clone size: -

CDR3 DNA: TGTGCCACCTACTCGGCTAGCGGGAGAATAGATACGCAGTATTTT
CDR3 protein: CATYSASGRIDTQYF
D gene: TRBD2
V gene: TRBV27
J gene: TRBJ2-3
clone size: -

CDR3 DNA: TGTGCCAGCAGCCTTAGGGTGTCTAGCGGCACAGATACGCAGTATTTT
CDR3 protein: CASSLRVSSGTDTQYF
D gene: -
V gene: TRBV28
J gene: TRBJ2-3
clone size: -

CDR3 DNA: TGTGCCAGCAGCTTAAGCTTTGGCACAGATACGCAGTATTTT
CDR3 protein: CASSLSFGTDTQYF
D gene: -
V gene: TRBV7-9
J gene: TRBJ2-3
clone size: -

CDR3 DNA: TGTGCCAGCAGCGCCCCTCTAGCGGGAGGAGCTGGGGCCAACGTCCTGACTTTC
CDR3 protein: CASSAPLAGGAGANVLTF
D gene: TRBD2
V gene: TRBV9
J gene: TRBJ2-6
clone size: -

CDR3 DNA: TGTGCCAGCAGTGACTTCAATCAGCCCCAGCATTTT
CDR3 protein: CASSDFNQPQHF
D gene: -
V gene: TRBV6-1
J gene: TRBJ1-5
clone size: -

CDR3 DNA: TGTGCCAGCAGTTCTTTGTGGGAGCAGTACTTC
CDR3 protein: CASSSLWEQYF
D gene: -
V gene: TRBV28
J gene: TRBJ2-7
clone size: -

CDR3 DNA: TGTGCCAGCACCCCCGACAGCTTCTATGGCTACACCTTC
CDR3 protein: CASTPDSFYGYTF
D gene: -
V gene: TRBV6-6
J gene: TRBJ1-2
clone size: once

CDR3 DNA: TGTGCCAGCAGTTTGAGACAGGGGGACGAGCAGTACTTC
CDR3 protein: CASSLRQGDEQYF
D gene: TRBD1
V gene: TRBV28
J gene: TRBJ2-7
clone size: medium-sized

CDR3 DNA: TGTGCCAGCAGTTTATTCAGTAGCACTGAAGCTTTCTTT
CDR3 protein: CASSLFSSTEAFF
D gene: -
V gene: TRBV28
J gene: TRBJ1-1
clone size: -

CDR3 DNA: TGTGCCAGCAGCAAAGTGGAGGACAGGGGGCATTGTCAGCCCCAGCATTTT
CDR3 protein: CASSKVEDRGHCQPQHF
D gene: -
V gene: TRBV21-1
J gene: TRBJ1-5
clone size: -

CDR3 DNA: TGTGCCAGCAGTTTAGCCGGGACCGAAACCTACGAGCAGTACTTC
CDR3 protein: CASSLAGTETYEQYF
D gene: -
V gene: TRBV28
J gene: TRBJ2-7
clone size: -

CDR3 DNA: TGCGCCAGCAGTCAGGACGGTGGGTGGGCCTACGAGCAGTACTTC
CDR3 protein: CASSQDGGWAYEQYF
D gene: -
V gene: TRBV23-1
J gene: TRBJ2-7
clone size: -

CDR3 DNA: TGTGCCAGCAGCTTTGGAAGGACTGGCCGTCTTGGTGAGCAGTTCTTC
CDR3 protein: CASSFGRTGRLGEQFF
D gene: -
V gene: TRBV7-8
J gene: TRBJ2-1
clone size: -

CDR3 DNA: TGTGCCAGCAGTTATAGCGGGAGGGCCGAGAATGAGCAGTTCTTC
CDR3 protein: CASSYSGRAENEQFF
D gene: TRBD2
V gene: TRBV28
J gene: TRBJ2-1
clone size: -

CDR3 DNA: TGTGCCAGCAGCAAAGAGGGCGGGGAAACTAGCACAGATACGCAGTATTTT
CDR3 protein: CASSKEGGETSTDTQYF
D gene: -
V gene: TRBV21-1
J gene: TRBJ2-3
clone size: -

CDR3 DNA: TGTGCCAGTAGTATATCGCCAGTAGGTGAGCAGTTCTTC
CDR3 protein: CASSISPVGEQFF
D gene: -
V gene: TRBV19
J gene: TRBJ2-1
clone size: -